This T cell receptor (beta chain) was recovered during a study of Ad26.COV2.S vaccination and SARS-CoV-2 variants. The V end was cut by 2 bases, the J end by 10 bases, with 14 bases between. Germline CDR1 reads MDHEN; CDR2 reads SYDVKM. There are 13 residues in the CDR3. In the case of this clone: Its antigen is currently unknown.

The sample's treatment: over 15 received Ad26.COV2.S at low or high dose, single or two shots; about 5 received placebo; per-sample allocation not given. Collection of samples fell on day 63 after the first vaccine or placebo injection. The protocol was immunoSEQ multiplex PCR, while the TCRdb copy is restricted to in-frame clones and leaves out a portion. The sample lists about 470,000 clones; roughly 91% were seen once. The study, taken as a whole, reports: Across vaccine and placebo recipients, the breadth of non-spike TCRs was similar. Total T cell responses may have been underestimated by the TCR breadth and depth analyses.

This chain joins TRBV28 and TRBJ1-1; no clear D gene. The sample in question was peripheral blood, obtained in a trial of Ad26.COV2.S vaccine versus placebo. The sequence was collected from a person between 18 and 60 years old who received the Ad26.COV2.S COVID-19 vaccine or a placebo. The CDR3 region is CASSLRATDLAFF. The CDR3 coding sequence is TGTGCCAGCAGTTTACGAGCAACAGACTTAGCTTTCTTT. Combining the CDR3 with reference TRBV28 and TRBJ1-1 gives the whole variable domain DVKVTQSSRYLVKRTGEKVFLECVQDMDHENMFWYRQDPGLGLRLIYFSYDVKMKEKGDIPEGYSVSREKKERFSLILESASTNQTSMYLCASSLRATDLAFFGQGTRLTVV.